The 32 T cell receptor beta chains given below trace back to one sample, sequenced in a study of blood T cell repertoires in COVID-19. The data were produced by immunoSEQ multiplex PCR, yet TCRdb's version contains in-frame clones alone and is incomplete. The table includes 45,000 to 65,000 clones, roughly nine tenths detected once. Sequenced: peripheral blood. The source of these receptors is an older man in a cohort sampled during active COVID-19.

This chain joins TRBV4-1 and TRBJ2-2; weak D call: TRBD1 (5 bases). Germline V gene data show CDR1 as MGHRA and CDR2 as YSYEKL. The CDR3 extends over 16 amino acids. V shed 0 bases and J shed 0 bases, with 8 bases lying between them. The CDR3 region is CASSQEKGPNTGELFF. The DNA of the CDR3 is TGCGCCAGCAGCCAAGAAAAGGGGCCGAACACCGGGGAGCTGTTTTTT.

The CDR3 nucleotides are TGTGCCACGAGGGGGCCAGAGACCCAGTACTTC. Protein: CATRGPETQYF. The chain recombines TRBV2 with TRBJ2-5, with TRBD1 identical over 7 bases. The CDR3 sequence is 11 residues long. CDR1 and CDR2 from the germline V gene are SNHLY and FYNNEI. Trimming took 10 bases from V and 4 from J; bases not matched to a gene: 3.

The chain has TRBV5-4 and TRBJ1-2, with a weak D call TRBD1 (5 bases). V was clipped by 3 bases and J by 0 bases, with 18 bases between them. The CDR3 has 17 amino acids. Germline V gene sequence: CDR1 SGHNT, CDR2 YYREEE (reference sequence). The CDR3 bases are TGTGCCAGCAGCTCTGGTAAGGGGCGGACCTCTAACTATGGCTACACCTTC. Translated: CASSSGKGRTSNYGYTF.

The chain couples TRBV19 to TRBJ2-7, with 7 bases identical to TRBD1. Germline trimming cut 5 bases from V and 2 bases from J; bases unmatched to any gene: 6. The CDR3 loop spans 14 amino acids. In germline, CDR1 is LNHDA, CDR2 SQIVND (reference sequence). The CDR3 sequence: CASSAQGTAYEQYF. CDR3 nucleotide sequence: TGTGCCAGTAGTGCCCAAGGGACAGCCTACGAGCAGTACTTC.

The V and J genes are TRBV10-3 and TRBJ2-2; 9 nucleotides agree with TRBD2. The V and J ends lost 2 bases and 8 bases, in that order; junction bases with no gene match: 9. CDR1 is ENHRY and CDR2 is SYGVKD in the germline V gene. This CDR3 comprises 16 residues. The CDR3: CAISERSGGLSGELFF. CDR3 in DNA: TGTGCCATCAGTGAGAGGAGCGGGGGGTTGTCGGGGGAGCTGTTTTTT.

V gene TRBV18 combines with J gene TRBJ1-5, with TRBD1 as a possible D gene (5 bases). Trimming removed 3 bases at V and 6 bases at J, with 15 bases between. Germline V gene sequence: CDR1 KGHSH, CDR2 LQKENI. This CDR3 spans 15 amino acids. CDR3 nucleotides: TGTGCCAGCTCACCCGCATGGGGCGCGATTCAGCCCCAGCATTTT. Protein: CASSPAWGAIQPQHF.

The V and J genes are TRBV2 and TRBJ1-1, with 7 bases aligning to TRBD1. The ends lost 8 bases at V and 5 bases at J; junction bases unmatched: 11. The CDR3 covers 14 residues. The germline gives CDR1 SNHLY, CDR2 FYNNEI. Here the CDR3 reads CASGVRGSGTEAFF. The CDR3 DNA reads TGTGCCAGCGGGGTCAGGGGGTCGGGGACTGAAGCTTTCTTT.

The chain couples TRBV11-3 to TRBJ2-1; TRBD1 is a possible D gene (5 bases). The CDR3 consists of 17 residues. The V end was cut by 0 bases, the J end by 0 bases, with 12 bases between. Germline values: CDR1 SGHNT, CDR2 YENEEA. CDR3 in amino acids: CASSLESGFSSYNEQFF. CDR3 nucleotide sequence: TGTGCCAGCAGCTTAGAGTCAGGGTTTAGCTCCTACAATGAGCAGTTCTTC.

Here the CDR3 DNA reads TGCAGCGTTGAAGATCCAGGGGATGAGCAGTTCTTC. It yields the protein CSVEDPGDEQFF. This chain connects TRBV29-1 to TRBJ2-1, with TRBD1 as a possible D gene (6 bases). Germline CDR1 SQVTM, CDR2 ANQGSEA. The CDR3 runs 12 residues. The V gene lost 0 bases and the J gene lost 8 bases, with 8 bases spanning the gap.

The V gene is TRBV5-4, the J gene TRBJ2-1, with TRBD2 matching over 16 bases. The ends lost 3 bases at V and 9 bases at J; junction bases unmatched: 6. The CDR3 covers 16 residues. The V gene's germline CDR1 is SGHNT and CDR2 YYREEE (reference sequence). CDR3 DNA sequence: TGTGCCAGCAGCTCCGGGACTAGCGGGGGGGCCAGTGAGCAGTTCTTC. Residues: CASSSGTSGGASEQFF.

The rearrangement joins TRBV5-8 to TRBJ2-3, with 13 bases fitting TRBD2. CDR1 and CDR2 from the germline V gene are SGHTS and YDEGEE. The CDR3 contains 16 residues. V lost 4 bases, J lost 1 base, and 3 bases stayed unmatched. The DNA for the CDR3 is TGTGCCAGCAGCGCCGGACTAGCGGGGGGCACAGATACGCAGTATTTT. The encoded protein is CASSAGLAGGTDTQYF. The complete variable domain, with remaining parts taken from reference TRBV5-8 and TRBJ2-3, reads EAGVTQSPTHLIKTRGQQATLRCSPISGHTSVYWYQQALGLGLQFLLWYDEGEERNRGNFPPRFSGRQFPNYSSELNVNALELEDSALYLCASSAGLAGGTDTQYFGPGTRLTVL.

This chain connects TRBV27 to TRBJ2-1; no reliable D call. CDR1 and CDR2 from the germline V gene are MNHEY and SMNVEV (reference sequence). The V end was cut by 0 bases, the J end by 8 bases, with 5 bases between. The CDR3 loop spans 12 amino acids. The CDR3 protein is CASSLSRDEQFF. The CDR3 DNA reads as TGTGCCAGCAGTTTATCACGGGATGAGCAGTTCTTC.

A single count supports this clone. The V gene is TRBV2, the J gene TRBJ1-1, with D maybe TRBD1 (6 bases). CDR3 length: 13 amino acids. The germline V and J ends were trimmed by 6 bases and 1 base, with 9 bases remaining between them. The germline V gene encodes CDR1 SNHLY and CDR2 FYNNEI. CDR3 amino acids: CASSRGQNTEAFF. CDR3 DNA sequence: TGTGCCAGCAGCAGGGGTCAGAACACTGAAGCTTTCTTT.

The J gene is TRBJ2-2, the V gene TRBV6-5; D not certain. V gave up 6 bases and J gave up 2 bases, with 10 bases separating them. The CDR3 loop spans 14 amino acids. Germline V lookup: CDR1 MNHEY, CDR2 SVGAGI. The CDR3 nucleotides are TGTGCCAGCAGCCTCGACACCAACACCGGGGAGCTGTTTTTT. Encoded protein: CASSLDTNTGELFF.

The V and J genes are TRBV5-1 and TRBJ1-4, with 10 positions matching TRBD1. Germline CDR1 SGHRS, CDR2 YFSETQ. The CDR3 totals 19 residues. With 4 bases clipped from V and 0 bases from J, the junction kept 12 bases outside the gene matches. Here the CDR3 DNA reads TGCGCCAGCAGCCGGTGGGACAGGGGATCCTATGCAACTAATGAAAAACTGTTTTTT. Translating it yields CASSRWDRGSYATNEKLFF.

This clone was observed once. The chain links TRBV12-5 to TRBJ2-3; no reliable D call. Germline-derived CDR1 and CDR2 are LGHNT and FRNRAP. CDR3 length: 13 amino acids. V dropped 2 bases and J dropped 5 bases, with 8 bases sitting between them. CDR3 nucleotides: TGTGCTAGTGGTTTGCCCCTCAGAGATACGCAGTATTTT. Its translation: CASGLPLRDTQYF.

The chain has TRBV5-1 and TRBJ2-1; D is perhaps TRBD2 (6 bases). The CDR3 loop spans 16 amino acids. The germline CDR1 and CDR2 sequences are SGHRS and YFSETQ. Trimming took 1 base from V and 4 from J, leaving 15 bases between them. The CDR3 nucleotides are TGCGCCAGCAGCTTGATCAGTAGCGGAGCTTACAATGAGCAGTTCTTC. This gives the protein CASSLISSGAYNEQFF.

This chain uses TRBV5-4 with TRBJ1-4; TRBD1 agrees at 7 bases. Germline trimming cut 4 bases from V and 6 bases from J; bases unmatched to any gene: 9. Germline values: CDR1 SGHNT, CDR2 YYREEE (reference sequence). The CDR3 totals 15 residues. Here the CDR3 reads CASSPKQGMDEKLFF. The CDR3 nucleotides read TGTGCCAGCAGCCCTAAACAGGGGATGGATGAAAAACTGTTTTTT.

This chain uses TRBV21-1 with TRBJ1-1; the table calls TRBD1, which could not be checked here. TRBV21-1 is shown as a pseudogene. The CDR3 is made up of 15 amino acids. Written as DNA, the CDR3 is TGTGCCAGCAGCAAAGGGGGCTGGGGGAACACTGAAGCTTTCTTT. Protein product: CASSKGGWGNTEAFF.

The chain carries TRBV5-1 and TRBJ2-3; no firm D call. The CDR3 covers 15 residues. The germline V gene encodes CDR1 SGHRS and CDR2 YFSETQ. Trimming pared 0 bases from V and 0 bases from J, leaving 8 bases between. CDR3 nucleotide sequence: TGCGCCAGCAGCTTGGGGCTCCCTAGCACAGATACGCAGTATTTT. Translation gives CASSLGLPSTDTQYF.

The chain carries TRBV12-3 or TRBV12-4 and TRBJ2-2; D unresolved. This CDR3 spans 13 amino acids. Trimming cost V 7 bases and J 1 base, with 7 bases left between them. CDR3 region: CASIRVNTGELFF. The CDR3 DNA sequence: TGTGCCAGCATCCGTGTGAACACCGGGGAGCTGTTTTTT.

The genes are TRBV7-9 and TRBJ2-3; D remains unclear. The CDR3 extends over 12 amino acids. V lost 6 bases and J lost 0, with 4 bases in between. Per germline, CDR1 SEHNR and CDR2 FQNEAQ (reference sequence). This CDR3 reads CASRSSTDTQYF. The CDR3 bases are TGTGCCAGCAGATCTAGCACAGATACGCAGTATTTT. Full variable domain (remainder filled in from reference TRBV7-9 and TRBJ2-3): DTGVSQNPRHKITKRGQNVTFRCDPISEHNRLYWYRQTLGQGPEFLTYFQNEAQLEKSRLLSDRFSAERPKGSFSTLEIQRTEQGDSAMYLCASRSSTDTQYFGPGTRLTVL.

Here the CDR3 DNA reads TGTGCCAGCAGTCCTACAGGGGGAGCCACTGAAGCTTTCTTT. This translates into CASSPTGGATEAFF. The V and J genes are TRBV6-5 and TRBJ1-1; 8 positions agree with TRBD1. This CDR3 is 14 amino acids long. V lost 5 bases to trimming and J lost 4 bases; unmatched junction nucleotides: 6. Germline assignment: CDR1 MNHEY and CDR2 SVGAGI.

The genes are TRBV7-3 and TRBJ2-1, with 16 nucleotides matching TRBD2. Germline V lookup: CDR1 SGHTA, CDR2 FQGTGA. The CDR3 is 20 amino acids. V lost 2 bases to trimming and J lost 4 bases; unmatched junction nucleotides: 11. The CDR3 coding sequence is TGTGCCAGCAGCTTATCCCCAGAGGGACTAGCGGGAGGGCCATACAATGAGCAGTTCTTC. Translating it yields CASSLSPEGLAGGPYNEQFF.

The chain uses TRBV5-6 and TRBJ1-5; possible D gene TRBD1, 6 bases. This CDR3 is built from 14 residues. CDR1 and CDR2 (germline): SGHDT, YYEEEE. V shed 0 bases and J shed 7 bases, with 11 bases lying between them. The CDR3 loop reads CASSLGQGMQPQHF. The CDR3 coding sequence is TGTGCCAGCAGCTTGGGCCAGGGGATGCAGCCCCAGCATTTT.

The gene calls are TRBV9 and TRBJ1-2, with D tentatively TRBD1 (6 bases). This CDR3 contains 15 residues. V was pared by 0 bases and J by 8 bases, with 17 bases between. Germline assignment: CDR1 SGDLS and CDR2 YYNGEE. This CDR3 is CASSVGNRDGGGYTF. CDR3 coding DNA: TGTGCCAGCAGCGTAGGTAACAGGGACGGTGGCGGCTACACCTTC.

The CDR3 reads CASTRGTGGNEQFF. The CDR3 nucleotides read TGTGCCAGCACTAGAGGGACAGGGGGCAATGAGCAGTTCTTC. This chain joins TRBV6-5 and TRBJ2-1; 11 positions match TRBD1. The CDR3 is 14 amino acids. The ends lost 7 bases at V and 6 bases at J; junction bases unmatched: 5. Germline CDR1 and CDR2: MNHEY and SVGAGI.

V usage is TRBV14 and J usage is TRBJ2-3; TRBD2 aligns across 7 bases. The germline V gene encodes CDR1 SGHDN and CDR2 FVKESK. Losses at the gene ends were 4 bases for V and 1 base for J; bases not matched to a gene: 8. The CDR3 totals 16 residues. The CDR3 is CASSPSYGLGTDTQYF. DNA of the CDR3: TGTGCCAGCAGCCCGTCTTACGGACTAGGCACAGATACGCAGTATTTT.

This clone is termed medium-sized. The chain employs TRBV9 and TRBJ2-2; a possible D gene is TRBD1 (6 bases). Germline CDR1 is SGDLS and CDR2 is YYNGEE. V shed 3 bases and J shed 2 bases, with 14 bases lying between them. The CDR3 spans 16 residues. The CDR3 DNA sequence: TGTGCCAGCAGCGCCCAAACAGGGCGTAACACCGGGGAGCTGTTTTTT. It translates to CASSAQTGRNTGELFF.

The chain links TRBV27 to TRBJ2-7, with D tentatively TRBD2 (6 bases). The CDR3 totals 14 residues. The germline gives CDR1 MNHEY, CDR2 SMNVEV (reference sequence). The germline V and J ends were trimmed by 4 bases and 2 bases, with 12 bases remaining between them. In DNA form, the CDR3 reads TGTGCCAGCAGTTATCGGGGAGGAACCTACGAGCAGTACTTC. Translation: CASSYRGGTYEQYF.

The chain combines TRBV7-2 with TRBJ2-5; D uncertain. Germline CDR1 is SGHTA and CDR2 is FQGNSA. This CDR3 is 13 amino acids long. V was clipped by 1 base and J by 5 bases, with 8 bases between them. CDR3 in DNA: TGTGCCAGCAGCTTAGATCGTATGGAGACCCAGTACTTC. Translation gives CASSLDRMETQYF.

J is TRBJ2-5 and V is TRBV18; possible D gene TRBD1, 7 bases. Germline CDR1 is KGHSH and CDR2 is LQKENI. The CDR3 totals 16 residues. The V end was cut by 2 bases, the J end by 2 bases, with 15 bases between. DNA of the CDR3: TGTGCCAGCTCACCAGTGGAGGGGGCTGCGCAAGAGACCCAGTACTTC. Its protein product is CASSPVEGAAQETQYF.